The TCR beta chain described here comes from a study of cytomegalovirus exposure and HLA in healthy donors. The study ran its PCR with 60 Vbeta and 13 Jbeta primers. Measured with immunoSEQ multiplex PCR; TCRdb has only the in-frame clones, and not every one. This sample yields more than 35,000 clones, of which over 60% are seen a single time; around 3.9% belongs to the top ten. Overall study findings and caveats: Previously analyzed data showed that most TCR beta V segments were productive at a frequency of about 90% or about 30%. The listing of 150 to 200 TCR beta chains classed them as cytomegalovirus-associated. Usually a TCR sequence was rare, but some public TCRs were found in many donors.

Germline trimming cut 4 bases from V and 1 base from J; bases unmatched to any gene: 0. There are 13 residues in the CDR3. Germline assignment: CDR1 ENHRY and CDR2 SYGVKD. A remark on this clone: Antigen: not known.

Specimen: PBMCs. This TCR derives from a man aged 40-55 years in good health and CMV-seronegative. The chain carries TRBV10-3 and TRBJ1-1, with 7 bases that match TRBD1. The CDR3: CAISGTGNTEAFF. CDR3 DNA sequence: TGTGCCATCAGTGGGACAGGGAACACTGAAGCTTTCTTT.